This record covers a single T cell receptor beta chain. The antigen is unknown. Assay used: immunoSEQ multiplex PCR; TCRdb lists only in-frame clones, some missing. Of 90,000 to 100,000 clones in the sample, roughly 91% were seen once. This specimen belongs to a study of OX40 agonist ivuxolimab in advanced cancers. Study results and caveats: CD4+ and CD8+ T cells in blood underwent clonal expansion by week 6 at 0.1 to 3.0 mg/kg. Partly responding patients at 0.1-3.0 mg/kg showed some of the smallest clonal expansion. Average numbers of expanded clones were greater in CD8+ T cells than in CD4+.

The CDR3 is 14 residues long. Between the trimmed V and J ends, which lost 0 bases and 0 bases, there was a span of 6 bases. CDR1 MGHRA and CDR2 YSYEKL come from the germline V gene. The receptor comes from an adult with an advanced solid tumor such as melanoma, head and neck, liver or kidney cancer. This sample comprised CD4+ or CD8+ T cells sorted from blood, obtained in a trial of the OX40 agonist ivuxolimab. This chain joins TRBV4-1 and TRBJ2-7; D is perhaps TRBD1 or TRBD2 (5 bases each). The CDR3 region has the DNA TGCGCCAGCAGCCAAGAGGGGGTCTCCTACGAGCAGTACTTC. Its translation is CASSQEGVSYEQYF.